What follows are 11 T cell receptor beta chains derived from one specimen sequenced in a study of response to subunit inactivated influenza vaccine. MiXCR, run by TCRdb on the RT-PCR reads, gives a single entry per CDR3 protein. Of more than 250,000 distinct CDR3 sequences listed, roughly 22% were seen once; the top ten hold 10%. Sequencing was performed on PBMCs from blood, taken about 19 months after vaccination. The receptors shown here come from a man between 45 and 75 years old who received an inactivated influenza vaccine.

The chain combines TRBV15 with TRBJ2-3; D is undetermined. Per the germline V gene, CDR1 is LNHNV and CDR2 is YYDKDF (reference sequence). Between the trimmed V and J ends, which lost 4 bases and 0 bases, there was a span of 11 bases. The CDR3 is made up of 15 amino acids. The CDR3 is CATSISLLSTDTQYF. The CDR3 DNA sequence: TGTGCCACCAGCATTTCCCTTCTGAGCACAGATACGCAGTATTTT.

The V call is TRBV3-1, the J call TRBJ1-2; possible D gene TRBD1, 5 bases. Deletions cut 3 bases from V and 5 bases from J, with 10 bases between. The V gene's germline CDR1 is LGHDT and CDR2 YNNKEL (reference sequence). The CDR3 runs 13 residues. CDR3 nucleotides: TGTGCCAGCAGCCAGGGGGTTTGGTATGGCTACACCTTC. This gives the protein CASSQGVWYGYTF.

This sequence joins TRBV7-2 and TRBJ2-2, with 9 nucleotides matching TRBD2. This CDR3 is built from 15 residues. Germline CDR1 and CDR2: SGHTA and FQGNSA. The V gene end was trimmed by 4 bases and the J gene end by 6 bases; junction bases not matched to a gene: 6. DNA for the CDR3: TGTGCCAGCAGCTACCCGGGACTAGCTCCCGGGGAGCTGTTTTTT. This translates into CASSYPGLAPGELFF.

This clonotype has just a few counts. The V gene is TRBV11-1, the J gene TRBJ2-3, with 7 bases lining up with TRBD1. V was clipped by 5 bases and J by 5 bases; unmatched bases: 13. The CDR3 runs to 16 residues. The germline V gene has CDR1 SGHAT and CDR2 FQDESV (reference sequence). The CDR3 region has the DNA TGTGCCAGCAGCACGATCGACAGGGCCAAAGGAGATACGCAGTATTTT. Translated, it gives CASSTIDRAKGDTQYF. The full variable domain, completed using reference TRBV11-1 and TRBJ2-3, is EAEVAQSPRYKITEKSQAVAFWCDPISGHATLYWYRQILGQGPELLVQFQDESVVDDSQLPKDRFSAERLKGVDSTLKIQPAELGDSAMYLCASSTIDRAKGDTQYFGPGTRLTVL.

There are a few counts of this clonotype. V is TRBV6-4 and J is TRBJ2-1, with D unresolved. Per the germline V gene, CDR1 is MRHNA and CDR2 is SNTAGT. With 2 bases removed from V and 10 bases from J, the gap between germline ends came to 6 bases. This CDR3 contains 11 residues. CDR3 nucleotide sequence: TGTGCCAGCAGTGACCCATCCGAGCAGTTCTTC. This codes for CASSDPSEQFF.

The CDR3 DNA reads TGTGCCAGCAGCCTGACTAGCGGGGATTCGGATGAGCAGTTCTTC. It codes for CASSLTSGDSDEQFF. This chain links TRBV6-4 with TRBJ2-1, with 11 bases fitting TRBD2. This CDR3 is built from 15 residues. Germline lookup yields CDR1 MRHNA and CDR2 SNTAGT. With 6 bases clipped from V and 8 bases from J, the junction kept 9 bases outside the gene matches.

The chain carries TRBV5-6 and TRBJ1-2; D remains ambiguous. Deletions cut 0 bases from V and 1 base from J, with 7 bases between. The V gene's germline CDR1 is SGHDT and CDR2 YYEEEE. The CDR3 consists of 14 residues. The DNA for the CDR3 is TGTGCCAGCAGCTTGGCCGGGTTTAACTATGGCTACACCTTC. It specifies CASSLAGFNYGYTF.

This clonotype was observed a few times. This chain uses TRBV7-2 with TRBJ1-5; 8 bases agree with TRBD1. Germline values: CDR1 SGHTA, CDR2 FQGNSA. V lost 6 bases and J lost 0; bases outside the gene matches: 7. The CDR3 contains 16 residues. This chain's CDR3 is CASRAPGGHSNQPQHF. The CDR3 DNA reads TGTGCCAGCAGGGCCCCAGGGGGCCATAGCAATCAGCCCCAGCATTTT.

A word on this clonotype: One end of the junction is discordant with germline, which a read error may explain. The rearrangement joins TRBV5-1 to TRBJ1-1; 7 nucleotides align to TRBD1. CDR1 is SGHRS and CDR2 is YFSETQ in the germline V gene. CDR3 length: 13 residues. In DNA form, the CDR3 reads TGCGCCAGCAGGACAGGGCCGAACGGTGAACCTTTCTTT. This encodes CASRTGPNGEPFF.

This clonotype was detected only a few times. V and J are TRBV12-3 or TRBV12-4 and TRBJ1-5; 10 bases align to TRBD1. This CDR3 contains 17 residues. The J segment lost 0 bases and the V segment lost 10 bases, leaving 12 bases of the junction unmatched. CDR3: CATWGQGTLYSNQPQHF. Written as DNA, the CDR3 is TGTGCCACGTGGGGACAGGGGACCCTATATAGCAATCAGCCCCAGCATTTT.

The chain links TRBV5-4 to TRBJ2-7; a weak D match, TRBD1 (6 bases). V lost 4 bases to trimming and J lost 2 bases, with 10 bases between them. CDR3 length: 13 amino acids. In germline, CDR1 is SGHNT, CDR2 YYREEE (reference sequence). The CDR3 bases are TGTGCCAGCAGCGCCGGACAGACCTACGAGCAGTACTTC. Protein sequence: CASSAGQTYEQYF.